The subject of this entry is one T cell receptor beta chain. Its antigen is as yet unknown. Germline loops: CDR1 SGHRS, CDR2 YFSETQ. The germline V and J ends were trimmed by 4 bases and 1 base, with 8 bases remaining between them. This CDR3 comprises 14 residues. Clones were read by immunoSEQ multiplex PCR, and TCRdb kept only the in-frame ones, dropping some. The data show approximately 20,000 clones, with more than 85% seen just once and over 0.5% held by the top ten. This specimen comes from a study of untreated major depressive disorder. Study-wide findings and caveats: Compared with controls, depressed patients showed more TRBV05-01 (Vbeta 5.1) usage in CD4+ T cells. The sequencing tests were limited to three preselected Vbeta families.

The TCR originated in a woman in her thirties or forties with major depressive disorder. This rearrangement joins TRBV5-1 to TRBJ2-2; tentative D call: TRBD2 (5 bases). The specimen was CD4+ T cells from PBMCs. The CDR3 reads CASSEGRNTGELFF. The CDR3 DNA is TGCGCCAGCAGCGAGGGAAGGAACACCGGGGAGCTGTTTTTT.